This is a list of T cell receptor beta chains from one sample in a study of PD-1 blockade in classical Hodgkin lymphoma. Repertoires were generated with immunoSEQ multiplex PCR, while TCRdb's copy carries only in-frame clones and drops some. The data contain roughly 56,000 clones, 88% of them singletons. The sequencing here drew on peripheral blood mononuclear cells (PBMCs), taken before the second cycle of nivolumab. Receptor source: a human donor with classical Hodgkin lymphoma. Each CDR3 is given with its conserved first and last residue. D genes are given only for firm matches. Only some rows state a clone size, as once, few, many or a class for expanded clones.

v_gene: TRBV6-5
abundance: NA
d_gene: NA
j_gene: TRBJ2-7
CDR3aa: CASSYSQGRYEQYF
CDR3nt: TGTGCCAGCAGTTACTCGCAGGGGAGGTACGAGCAGTACTTC

v_gene: TRBV7-8
abundance: NA
d_gene: TRBD1
j_gene: TRBJ1-5
CDR3aa: CASSFQGVGDQPQHF
CDR3nt: TGTGCCAGCAGCTTTCAGGGGGTAGGGGATCAGCCCCAGCATTTT

v_gene: TRBV9
abundance: NA
d_gene: TRBD1
j_gene: TRBJ2-2
CDR3aa: CASSVGVLGQGSGELFF
CDR3nt: TGTGCCAGCAGCGTAGGAGTCTTAGGACAGGGCTCCGGGGAGCTGTTTTTT

v_gene: TRBV29-1
abundance: few
d_gene: TRBD1
j_gene: TRBJ2-7
CDR3aa: CSVRQGESYEQYF
CDR3nt: TGCAGCGTAAGACAGGGAGAGTCCTACGAGCAGTACTTC

v_gene: TRBV5-1
abundance: NA
d_gene: TRBD1
j_gene: TRBJ2-7
CDR3aa: CAEGQGPYEQYF
CDR3nt: TGCGCAGAGGGACAGGGCCCCTACGAGCAGTACTTC

v_gene: TRBV4-1
abundance: NA
d_gene: NA
j_gene: TRBJ1-2
CDR3aa: CASSQDLRGAGALDGYTF
CDR3nt: TGCGCCAGCAGCCAAGATTTACGCGGGGCAGGGGCCTTAGATGGCTACACCTTC

v_gene: TRBV15
abundance: NA
d_gene: TRBD1
j_gene: TRBJ1-3
CDR3aa: CATSLDRVGGNTIYF
CDR3nt: TGTGCCACCAGCCTGGACAGGGTGGGAGGAAACACCATATATTTT

v_gene: TRBV5-1
abundance: NA
d_gene: NA
j_gene: TRBJ2-5
CDR3aa: CASSLWAGPQETQYF
CDR3nt: TGCGCCAGCAGCTTGTGGGCGGGCCCCCAAGAGACCCAGTACTTC

v_gene: TRBV9
abundance: once
d_gene: NA
j_gene: TRBJ1-4
CDR3aa: CASKEGPGVGEKLFF
CDR3nt: TGTGCCAGCAAAGAGGGGCCAGGGGTGGGTGAAAAACTGTTTTTT

v_gene: TRBV5-1
abundance: NA
d_gene: NA
j_gene: TRBJ1-3
CDR3aa: CASSFMPGVGNTIYF
CDR3nt: TGCGCCAGCAGCTTTATGCCAGGGGTTGGAAACACCATATATTTT

v_gene: TRBV2
abundance: NA
d_gene: NA
j_gene: TRBJ2-5
CDR3aa: CASTPRTAGKYF
CDR3nt: TGTGCCAGCACACCCAGGACAGCGGGGAAGTACTTC

v_gene: TRBV28
abundance: NA
d_gene: NA
j_gene: TRBJ1-3
CDR3aa: CASSPQGASGNTIYF
CDR3nt: TGTGCCAGCAGTCCTCAGGGCGCGTCTGGAAACACCATATATTTT

v_gene: TRBV7-9
abundance: once
d_gene: TRBD1
j_gene: TRBJ1-1
CDR3aa: CASSSSKGTGWSTEAFF
CDR3nt: TGTGCCAGCAGCTCCTCGAAGGGGACAGGGTGGAGCACTGAAGCTTTCTTT

v_gene: TRBV30
abundance: NA
d_gene: NA
j_gene: TRBJ1-5
CDR3aa: CAWRQPGLSGQPQHF
CDR3nt: TGTGCCTGGAGGCAACCGGGCCTCTCGGGCCAGCCCCAGCATTTT

v_gene: TRBV5-1
abundance: NA
d_gene: NA
j_gene: TRBJ1-5
CDR3aa: CASSSRVGQPQHF
CDR3nt: TGCGCCAGCAGCTCCAGGGTTGGACAGCCCCAGCATTTT

v_gene: TRBV5-1
abundance: NA
d_gene: TRBD2
j_gene: TRBJ2-3
CDR3aa: CASKVLAGSTDTQYF
CDR3nt: TGCGCCAGCAAAGTACTAGCGGGCTCCACAGATACGCAGTATTTT

v_gene: TRBV5-5
abundance: NA
d_gene: NA
j_gene: TRBJ1-1
CDR3aa: CASSLLHTEAFF
CDR3nt: TGTGCCAGCAGCCTCTTGCACACTGAAGCTTTCTTT

v_gene: TRBV10-3
abundance: NA
d_gene: NA
j_gene: TRBJ2-7
CDR3aa: CAIRQQGYEQYF
CDR3nt: TGTGCCATCAGGCAACAGGGCTACGAGCAGTACTTC

v_gene: TRBV18
abundance: NA
d_gene: TRBD1
j_gene: TRBJ1-2
CDR3aa: CASSPSDRDYGYTF
CDR3nt: TGTGCCAGCTCACCCTCGGACAGGGACTATGGCTACACCTTC

v_gene: TRBV2
abundance: NA
d_gene: NA
j_gene: TRBJ2-3
CDR3aa: CASSGGIRTDTQYF
CDR3nt: TGTGCCAGCAGTGGAGGCATCAGGACAGATACGCAGTATTTT

v_gene: TRBV6-5
abundance: NA
d_gene: NA
j_gene: TRBJ2-3
CDR3aa: CASSSPTGADTQYF
CDR3nt: TGTGCCAGCAGTTCCCCGACCGGGGCAGATACGCAGTATTTT

v_gene: TRBV6-6
abundance: NA
d_gene: NA
j_gene: TRBJ1-4
CDR3aa: CASRIWGGVTNEKLFF
CDR3nt: TGTGCCAGCAGGATCTGGGGGGGTGTAACTAATGAAAAACTGTTTTTT

v_gene: TRBV5-1
abundance: NA
d_gene: NA
j_gene: TRBJ2-5
CDR3aa: CASSLNGAGGETQYF
CDR3nt: TGCGCCAGCAGCTTGAACGGGGCCGGGGGAGAGACCCAGTACTTC

v_gene: TRBV18
abundance: NA
d_gene: TRBD1
j_gene: TRBJ1-2
CDR3aa: CASSPQQGASQYGYTF
CDR3nt: TGTGCCAGCTCACCGCAACAGGGGGCTTCGCAATATGGCTACACCTTC

v_gene: TRBV19
abundance: NA
d_gene: NA
j_gene: TRBJ1-5
CDR3aa: CASSIELNQPQHF
CDR3nt: TGTGCCAGTAGTATAGAACTGAATCAGCCCCAGCATTTT

v_gene: TRBV4-1
abundance: NA
d_gene: TRBD2
j_gene: TRBJ2-7
CDR3aa: CASSPGGRAGGSYEQYF
CDR3nt: TGCGCCAGCAGCCCCGGGGGAAGAGCGGGGGGTTCCTACGAGCAGTACTTC

v_gene: TRBV11-2
abundance: NA
d_gene: NA
j_gene: TRBJ1-2
CDR3aa: CASSTVTGPYGYTF
CDR3nt: TGTGCCAGCAGCACTGTGACAGGACCCTATGGCTACACCTTC

v_gene: TRBV7-9
abundance: NA
d_gene: NA
j_gene: TRBJ2-7
CDR3aa: CASSHNAPGSEQYF
CDR3nt: TGTGCCAGCAGCCACAATGCGCCAGGGAGCGAGCAGTACTTC

v_gene: TRBV11-3
abundance: NA
d_gene: TRBD2
j_gene: TRBJ2-2
CDR3aa: CASSFGTSVAGELFF
CDR3nt: TGTGCCAGCAGCTTTGGGACTAGCGTTGCCGGGGAGCTGTTTTTT

v_gene: TRBV2
abundance: NA
d_gene: NA
j_gene: TRBJ1-1
CDR3aa: CASISGGGTNTEAFF
CDR3nt: TGTGCCAGCATTTCAGGTGGGGGGACGAACACTGAAGCTTTCTTT

v_gene: TRBV30
abundance: NA
d_gene: NA
j_gene: TRBJ2-4
CDR3aa: CAWSKVAKNIQYF
CDR3nt: TGTGCCTGGAGTAAGGTAGCCAAAAACATTCAGTACTTC

v_gene: TRBV6-5
abundance: NA
d_gene: TRBD1
j_gene: TRBJ2-7
CDR3aa: CASSYTGVEQYF
CDR3nt: TGTGCCAGCAGTTATACAGGGGTCGAGCAGTACTTC

v_gene: TRBV6-6
abundance: NA
d_gene: NA
j_gene: TRBJ2-1
CDR3aa: CASSYGEYNEQFF
CDR3nt: TGTGCCAGCAGTTACGGGGAGTACAATGAGCAGTTCTTC

v_gene: TRBV4-1
abundance: NA
d_gene: NA
j_gene: TRBJ1-4
CDR3aa: CASSQDRGRGYPNEKLFF
CDR3nt: TGCGCCAGCAGCCAAGATAGGGGCAGGGGTTATCCGAATGAAAAACTGTTTTTT

v_gene: TRBV5-1
abundance: NA
d_gene: NA
j_gene: TRBJ1-1
CDR3aa: CASSPTGNTEAFF
CDR3nt: TGCGCCAGCAGCCCCACAGGAAATACTGAAGCTTTCTTT

v_gene: TRBV10-3
abundance: few
d_gene: NA
j_gene: TRBJ1-1
CDR3aa: CAISESMAVNTEAFF
CDR3nt: TGTGCCATCAGTGAGTCTATGGCAGTGAACACTGAAGCTTTCTTT

v_gene: TRBV5-1
abundance: NA
d_gene: NA
j_gene: TRBJ2-2
CDR3aa: CASSLQGFGELFF
CDR3nt: TGCGCCAGCAGCTTGCAAGGGTTTGGGGAGCTGTTTTTT

v_gene: TRBV5-4
abundance: NA
d_gene: NA
j_gene: TRBJ2-1
CDR3aa: CASSLQSLNNEQFF
CDR3nt: TGTGCCAGCAGCCTACAATCCCTGAACAATGAGCAGTTCTTC

v_gene: TRBV5-1
abundance: NA
d_gene: TRBD2
j_gene: TRBJ2-3
CDR3aa: CASRTSGFPDTQYF
CDR3nt: TGCGCCAGCCGGACTAGCGGGTTTCCAGATACGCAGTATTTT

v_gene: TRBV5-1
abundance: NA
d_gene: TRBD2
j_gene: TRBJ2-5
CDR3aa: CASSLDPGSSGGYETQYF
CDR3nt: TGCGCCAGCAGCTTGGACCCAGGTTCTAGCGGGGGATATGAGACCCAGTACTTC

v_gene: TRBV25-1
abundance: NA
d_gene: TRBD2
j_gene: TRBJ2-2
CDR3aa: CASSWRALAGGNTGELFF
CDR3nt: TGTGCCAGCAGTTGGAGGGCTCTAGCGGGGGGGAACACCGGGGAGCTGTTTTTT

v_gene: TRBV11-2
abundance: NA
d_gene: NA
j_gene: TRBJ1-4
CDR3aa: CASSSNREKLFF
CDR3nt: TGTGCCAGCAGCTCGAACAGGGAAAAACTGTTTTTT

v_gene: TRBV5-1
abundance: NA
d_gene: TRBD1
j_gene: TRBJ2-7
CDR3aa: CASSLLIQGASYEQYF
CDR3nt: TGCGCCAGCAGCCTGCTAATACAGGGGGCGAGCTACGAGCAGTACTTC

v_gene: TRBV5-1
abundance: NA
d_gene: NA
j_gene: TRBJ2-3
CDR3aa: CASREALGTDTQYF
CDR3nt: TGCGCCAGCAGGGAGGCACTAGGTACGGATACGCAGTATTTT